What follows is one T cell receptor (beta chain) and its context. This clonotype was counted a few times. Which antigen it targets is not known. No base quality information exists; no much larger clone differs at one position. The source of the sample is a study of patients and donors after allogeneic stem cell transplantation (dated by TCRdb to about 2020). The library came from RT-PCR. Sequencer: NextSeq 550. TCRdb reworked the public reads: Q25 trimming with fastp, MiXCR clone assembly, productive beta chains retained. Entries that share a CDR3 protein sequence are merged under the most common genes and DNA. This sample lists some 230,000 distinct CDR3 sequences; roughly an eighth were detected once. Of the sample, under 14% falls within the top ten clones. The receptor comes from a human donor who was either an allogeneic HSCT recipient or a stem cell or donor lymphocyte infusion donor (not recorded which). It is not recorded whose cells these are; they may come from a transplant donor. The sample taken for sequencing was blood, either unsorted or a sorted T cell fraction (not recorded which).

At the DNA level, the sequence is TGTGCCAGCAGCCGACCGGCAAGAGGGGAGCAGTTCTTC. It translates to CASSRPARGEQFF. The chain uses TRBV6-1 and TRBJ2-1; a weak D assignment points to TRBD2 (5 bases agree). Its CDR3 holds 13 amino acids, cysteine through phenylalanine. Of all the DNA, just the CDR3 is kept, 39 bases in frame from base 1. The V and J ends are trimmed by 6 bases and 10 bases, leaving 16 bases between them. Based on the germline V gene, the CDR1 and CDR2 sequences are MNHNS and SASEGT.